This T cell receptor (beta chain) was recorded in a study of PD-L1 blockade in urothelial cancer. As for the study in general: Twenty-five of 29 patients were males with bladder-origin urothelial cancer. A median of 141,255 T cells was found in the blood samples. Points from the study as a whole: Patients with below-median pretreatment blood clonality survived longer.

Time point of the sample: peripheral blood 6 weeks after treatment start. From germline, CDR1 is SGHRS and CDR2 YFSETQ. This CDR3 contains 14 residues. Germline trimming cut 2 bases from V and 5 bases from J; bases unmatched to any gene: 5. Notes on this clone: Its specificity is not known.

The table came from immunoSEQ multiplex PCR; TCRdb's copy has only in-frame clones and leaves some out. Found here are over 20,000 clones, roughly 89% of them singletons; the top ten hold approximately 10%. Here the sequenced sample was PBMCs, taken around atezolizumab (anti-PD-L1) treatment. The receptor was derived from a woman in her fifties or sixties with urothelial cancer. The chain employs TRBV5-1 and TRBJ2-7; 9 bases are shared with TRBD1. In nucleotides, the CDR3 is TGCGCCAGCAGCTTCCGGGACAGGGTCCACGAGCAGTACTTC. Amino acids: CASSFRDRVHEQYF.